The 4 T cell receptor beta chains below were found in one sample sequenced in a study of T cell changes during pregnancy in multiple sclerosis. Assay used: immunoSEQ multiplex PCR; TCRdb lists only in-frame clones, some missing. The sample has about 87,000 clones; 80% to 95% are singletons. The sample was peripheral blood, taken in the third trimester of pregnancy. The receptors were gathered from a female donor in good health, enrolled as a control in a pregnancy study.

The chain joins TRBV28 to TRBJ1-4; 7 bases are shared with TRBD1. V was pared by 7 bases and J by 10 bases, with 6 bases of the junction left unmatched. In germline, CDR1 is MDHEN, CDR2 SYDVKM. The CDR3 runs to 12 residues. CDR3 coding DNA: TGTGCCAGCACCCAGGGGGGAGGAAAACTGTTTTTT. Protein sequence: CASTQGGGKLFF.

V usage is TRBV4-1 and J usage is TRBJ2-2, with 8 nucleotides matching TRBD1. CDR1 and CDR2 from the germline V gene are MGHRA and YSYEKL. The CDR3 covers 16 residues. J gave up 4 bases and V 3 bases, and 7 bases lay outside the gene matches. The CDR3 DNA follows: TGCGCCAGCAGCCATACCAGGGGGCGAGGCACCGGGGAGCTGTTTTTT. Protein sequence: CASSHTRGRGTGELFF.

The sample holds one count of this clone. The V call is TRBV5-1, the J call TRBJ1-1; D gene ambiguous. The CDR3 spans 13 residues. Trimming cost V 5 bases and J 1 base, with 9 bases left between them. CDR1 is SGHRS and CDR2 is YFSETQ in the germline V gene. CDR3 DNA sequence: TGCGCCAGCAGGGAGAGGCCGAACACTGAAGCTTTCTTT. Its translation: CASRERPNTEAFF.

This clone occurred once. The CDR3 nucleotides read TGTGCCAGCAGCTCTAGACAGGGGACCTACGAGCAGTACTTC. It codes for CASSSRQGTYEQYF. The gene calls are TRBV5-4 and TRBJ2-7; 8 bases match TRBD1. The CDR3 loop spans 14 amino acids. The V and J ends lost 3 bases and 2 bases, in that order; junction bases with no gene match: 4. From germline, CDR1 is SGHNT and CDR2 YYREEE (reference sequence).